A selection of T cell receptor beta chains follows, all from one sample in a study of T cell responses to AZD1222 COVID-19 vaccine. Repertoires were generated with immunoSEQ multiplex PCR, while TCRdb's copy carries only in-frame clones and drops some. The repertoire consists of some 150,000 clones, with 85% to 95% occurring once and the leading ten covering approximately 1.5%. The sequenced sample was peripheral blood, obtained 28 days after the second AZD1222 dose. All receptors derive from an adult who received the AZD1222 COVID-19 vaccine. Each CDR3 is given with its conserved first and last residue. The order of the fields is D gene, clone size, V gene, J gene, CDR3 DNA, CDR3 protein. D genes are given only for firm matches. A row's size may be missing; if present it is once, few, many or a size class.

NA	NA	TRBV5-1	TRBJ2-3	TGCGCCAGCAGGGGGACCCATACGCAGTATTTT	CASRGTHTQYF
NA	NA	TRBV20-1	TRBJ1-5	TGCAGTGCTAGACATCAATTGGCCCAGCATTTT	CSARHQLAQHF
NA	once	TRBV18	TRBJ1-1	TGTGCCAGCTCACCACCGCCGGAACAGCGTGCTGAAGCTTTCTTT	CASSPPPEQRAEAFF
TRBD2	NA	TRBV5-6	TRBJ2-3	TGTGCCAGCAGCCACCTAGCGGGGGACACAGATACGCAGTATTTT	CASSHLAGDTDTQYF
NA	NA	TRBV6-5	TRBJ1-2	TGTGCCAGCAGACTAGGGAATAACTATGGCTACACCTTC	CASRLGNNYGYTF
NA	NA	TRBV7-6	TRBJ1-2	TGTGCCAGCAGCTTAGCCCCGGGGGGTGCTAACTATGGCTACACCTTC	CASSLAPGGANYGYTF
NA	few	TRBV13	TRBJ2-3	TGTGCCAGCAGCTCCCCGACCCCCCGGGCTGGGGGGATCGAGACAGATACGCAGTATTTT	CASSSPTPRAGGIETDTQYF
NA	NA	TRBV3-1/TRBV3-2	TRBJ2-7	TGTGCCAGCAGCCAGTTATCCTACGAGCAGTACTTC	CASSQLSYEQYF
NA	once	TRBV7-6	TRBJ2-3	TGTGCCAGCAGCCCGATCTCAGGGGTTGCCGCAGATACGCAGTATTTT	CASSPISGVAADTQYF
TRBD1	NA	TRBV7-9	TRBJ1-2	TGTGCCAGCAGCCGGACAGGGAACGACGGCTACACCTTC	CASSRTGNDGYTF
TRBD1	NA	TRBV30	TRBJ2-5	TGTGCCTGGACCAAAAGGGGCAGGGGGCGAGAGACCCAGTACTTC	CAWTKRGRGRETQYF
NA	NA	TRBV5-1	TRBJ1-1	TGCGCCAGCAGCGGGGAGGTTTGGACTGAAGCTTTCTTT	CASSGEVWTEAFF
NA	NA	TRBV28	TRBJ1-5	TGTGCCAGCATTCAAGGGGGAGGGAGCAATCAGCCCCAGCATTTT	CASIQGGGSNQPQHF
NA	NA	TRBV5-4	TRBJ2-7	TGTGCCAGCAGCTTGACAGGTAGCTCCTACGAGCAGTACTTC	CASSLTGSSYEQYF
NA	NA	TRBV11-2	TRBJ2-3	TGTGCCAGCAGCCCCGTGGACAGTCGCACAGATACGCAGTATTTT	CASSPVDSRTDTQYF
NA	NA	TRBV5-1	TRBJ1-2	TGCGCCAGCAGCGTCGGGTTCTATGGCTACACCTTC	CASSVGFYGYTF
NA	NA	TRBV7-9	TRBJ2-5	TGTGCCAGCAGCCCGACAGCGCGGGAGACCCAGTACTTC	CASSPTARETQYF
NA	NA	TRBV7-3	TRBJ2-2	TGTGCCAGCAGCCATAACAGAAACACGAACACCGGGGAGCTGTTTTTT	CASSHNRNTNTGELFF
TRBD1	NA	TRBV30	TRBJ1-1	TGTGCCTGGAAGAACAGGGGGATGAACACTGAAGCTTTCTTT	CAWKNRGMNTEAFF
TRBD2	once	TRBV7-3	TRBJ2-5	TGTGCCAGCAGCTTGACTAGCGGGAGTGGAGAGACCCAGTACTTC	CASSLTSGSGETQYF
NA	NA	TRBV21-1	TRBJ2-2	TGTGCCAGCAGCGAGACTCCCTCGGATGAGAACACCGGGGAGCTGTTTTTT	CASSETPSDENTGELFF
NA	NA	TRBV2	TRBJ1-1	TGTGCCCTCGTTGAGGGCGAAGCTTTCTTT	CALVEGEAFF
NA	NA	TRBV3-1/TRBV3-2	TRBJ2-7	TGTGCCAGCAGCACCTACTACGAGCAGTACTTC	CASSTYYEQYF
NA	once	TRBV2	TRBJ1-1	TGTGCCAGCAGGGTACAGGGCCTTAGCATGAACACTGAAGCTTTCTTT	CASRVQGLSMNTEAFF
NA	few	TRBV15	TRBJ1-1	TGTGCCACCACGGCAAGGCAGAACACTGAAGCTTTCTTT	CATTARQNTEAFF
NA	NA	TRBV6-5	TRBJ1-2	TGTGCCAGCAGTTACGGGCAGCGGAGCTATGGCTACACCTTC	CASSYGQRSYGYTF
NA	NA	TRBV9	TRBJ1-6	TGTGCCAGCAGCGTAGTCGGCGGCAGGTCGAATTCACCCCTCCACTTT	CASSVVGGRSNSPLHF
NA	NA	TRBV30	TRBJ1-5	TGTGCCTGGAGTGTGATACATCATGAGCGGCCCCAGCATTTT	CAWSVIHHERPQHF
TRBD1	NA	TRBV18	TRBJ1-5	TGTGCCAGCTCACCAAGTCCCTTATCGCACCGGGACAGGACCCTACAGCCCCAGCATTTT	CASSPSPLSHRDRTLQPQHF
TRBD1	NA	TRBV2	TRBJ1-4	TGTGCCAGAGGGGGACAGAACAAATATGGTGAAAAACTGTTTTTT	CARGGQNKYGEKLFF
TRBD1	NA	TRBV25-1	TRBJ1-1	TGTGCCAGCAGTGAGGGACAGGGGTTGGAAGCTTTCTTT	CASSEGQGLEAFF
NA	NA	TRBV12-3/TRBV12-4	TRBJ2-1	TGTGCCAGCAGATTGGGGGACAATGAGCAGTTCTTC	CASRLGDNEQFF
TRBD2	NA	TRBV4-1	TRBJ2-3	TGCGCCACTACCCCTAGCGGGAGTCACGATACGCAGTATTTT	CATTPSGSHDTQYF
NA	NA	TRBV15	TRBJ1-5	TGTGCCACCAGCAGAGAGACCGTCGGGAGTCGGCCCCCGCCCCAGCATTTT	CATSRETVGSRPPPQHF
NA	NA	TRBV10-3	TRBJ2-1	TGTGCCACCGCTCTCGACCCACGCAATGAGCAGTTCTTC	CATALDPRNEQFF
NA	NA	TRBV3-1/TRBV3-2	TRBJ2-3	TGTGCCAGCAGCCAAGATAGGGGGAATGGGGTGGGCACAGATACGCAGTATTTT	CASSQDRGNGVGTDTQYF
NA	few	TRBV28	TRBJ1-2	TGTGCCAGCAGCCCCGTACTGTCCTATGGCTACACCTTC	CASSPVLSYGYTF
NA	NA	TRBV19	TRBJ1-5	TGTGCCAGTAGTATTTCTACCCCTGGAGGCAATCAGCCCCAGCATTTT	CASSISTPGGNQPQHF
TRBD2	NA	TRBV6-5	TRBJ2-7	TGTGCCAGCAACAGCGGGGGCGGCGAGCAGTACTTC	CASNSGGGEQYF
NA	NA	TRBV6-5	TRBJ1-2	TGTGCCAGCAGTTACTCGTCCAGAGGCTATGGCTACACCTTC	CASSYSSRGYGYTF
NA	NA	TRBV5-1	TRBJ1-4	TGCGCCAGCAGCCGTCAGTCAACTAATGAAAAACTGTTTTTT	CASSRQSTNEKLFF
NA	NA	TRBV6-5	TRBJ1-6	TGTGCCAGCAGTTACGTGGGACCGGTTAATTCACCCCTCCACTTT	CASSYVGPVNSPLHF
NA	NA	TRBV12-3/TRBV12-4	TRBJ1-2	TGTGCCAGCAGTTGGGACACGGGCTATGGCTACACCTTC	CASSWDTGYGYTF
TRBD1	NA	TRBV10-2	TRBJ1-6	TGCGCCAGCAGACCCCTTTGGACAGGGGGCAATTCACCCCTCCACTTT	CASRPLWTGGNSPLHF
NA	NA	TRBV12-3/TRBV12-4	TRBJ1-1	TGTGCCAGCAGTTTCGGTTCTTACACTGAAGCTTTCTTT	CASSFGSYTEAFF